The rows below give T cell receptor beta chains drawn from one sample of a study of identical twins. One entry per CDR3 protein results from TCRdb running MiXCR on the 5' RACE reads. Of about 720,000 distinct CDR3 sequences listed, 8.6% are singletons. The same data also went into a second study, on yellow fever vaccine responses in identical twins.

What was sequenced was PBMCs. The receptors come from a woman between 18 and 29 years old in good health. Both conserved end residues are part of each CDR3. A D gene is named only where the DNA matches it firmly. Size values are once, few and many counts, or a class for expanded clones, and some rows have none.

TRBJ2-1	17	TRBD1	-	TRBV20-1	CSARGPSGGKRQNEQFF	TGCAGTGCTAGAGGCCCGTCAGGGGGCAAGCGGCAGAATGAGCAGTTCTTC
TRBJ1-1	15	-	many	TRBV29-1	CRATRRCVVNTEAFF	TGCAGGGCGACCCGGCGATGTGTGGTGAACACTGAAGCTTTCTTT
TRBJ2-1	15	TRBD1	-	TRBV5-1	CASSFRTGVLGEQFF	TGCGCCAGCAGCTTCCGGACAGGGGTGCTCGGTGAGCAGTTCTTC
TRBJ2-5	15	TRBD1	-	TRBV6-5	CASSYYRGLKETQYF	TGTGCCAGCAGTTATTACAGGGGGCTGAAAGAGACCCAGTACTTC
TRBJ2-5	15	-	many	TRBV15	CATSRDQGASETQYF	TGTGCCACCAGCAGAGATCAAGGGGCGTCGGAGACCCAGTACTTC
TRBJ1-2	10	-	-	TRBV29-1	CSAGHVGYTF	TGCAGCGCCGGACATGTAGGCTACACCTTC
TRBJ2-7	14	-	many	TRBV18	CASSPSPDSYEQYF	TGTGCCAGCTCACCAAGCCCCGATTCCTACGAGCAGTACTTC
TRBJ2-7	15	-	few	TRBV7-2	CASSLAGGGTYEQYF	TGTGCCAGCAGCTTAGCTGGTGGCGGTACCTACGAGCAGTACTTC
TRBJ2-5	17	-	few	TRBV21-1	CASSKEDPVPFGETQYF	TGTGCCAGCAGCAAAGAGGATCCAGTACCCTTCGGAGAGACCCAGTACTTC
TRBJ2-7	12	-	-	TRBV27	CASSPTGQLQYF	TGTGCCAGCAGCCCCACTGGACAGTTGCAGTACTTC
TRBJ2-3	17	TRBD1	many	TRBV12-3/TRBV12-4	CASTPPGTGPNTDTQYF	TGTGCCAGCACACCTCCGGGGACAGGGCCTAACACAGATACGCAGTATTTT
TRBJ2-3	16	TRBD2	few	TRBV2	CASTSLAGPWDDTQYF	TGTGCCAGCACCTCCCTAGCGGGGCCGTGGGACGATACGCAGTATTTT
TRBJ2-3	14	-	many	TRBV29-1	CSVGQLRGTDTQYF	TGCAGCGTTGGACAGCTTCGAGGCACAGATACGCAGTATTTT
TRBJ2-7	16	TRBD1	few	TRBV25-1	CASSENPRQGDYEQYF	TGTGCCAGCAGTGAAAACCCGAGACAGGGGGACTACGAGCAGTACTTC
TRBJ2-1	16	TRBD2	many	TRBV2	CASKGFVTSGGNEQFF	TGTGCCAGCAAAGGATTCGTGACTAGCGGGGGCAATGAGCAGTTCTTC